This T cell receptor (beta chain) was profiled in a study of T cells after yellow fever vaccination. Study-wide results and limits: Re-detected after boosting: most primary clones, 96% of CD4 and roughly 90% of CD8.

The CDR3 consists of 16 residues. The germline V and J ends were trimmed by 3 bases and 5 bases, with 19 bases remaining between them. Germline loops: CDR1 SGHVS, CDR2 FNYEAQ. A single record per CDR3 protein comes from TCRdb applying MiXCR to the 5' RACE reads. The table includes around 88,000 distinct CDR3 sequences, 13% detected once. The sequence derives from a man in his late teens or twenties who received the YFV17D yellow fever vaccine. Sequenced material: CD8+ T cells not binding an NS4B(214-222) dextramer, sorted from PBMCs, taken 21 days after the first yellow fever vaccination. V gene TRBV7-6 combines with J gene TRBJ1-1; a possible D gene is TRBD1 (6 bases). Written as DNA, the CDR3 is TGTGCCAGCAGCTTCTCGACAGGTCGAGGGGGAACTGAAGCTTTCTTT. Its translation: CASSFSTGRGGTEAFF. The whole variable domain, filled in from reference TRBV7-6 and TRBJ1-1, reads GAGVSQSPRYKVTKRGQDVALRCDPISGHVSLYWYRQALGQGPEFLTYFNYEAQQDKSGLPNDRFSAERPEGSISTLTIQRTEQRDSAMYRCASSFSTGRGGTEAFFGQGTRLTVV.